The source of this T cell receptor beta chain is a study of CD8+ T cells in alopecia areata. The overall study: Treated patients were dosed with oral tofacitinib, taking 5 to 10 mg twice daily. Study observations and caveats: Throughout tofacitinib, many expanded lesional clones continued to persist in scalp and blood. Tofacitinib yielded significantly lower scalp clonality and fewer expanded CD8+ clones among the top 100.

V dropped 6 bases and J dropped 0 bases, with 0 bases sitting between them. The CDR3 sequence is 12 residues long. Germline V gene data show CDR1 as MNHEY and CDR2 as SVGAGI. The sample's treatment: oral pan-JAK inhibitor, 5-10 mg twice daily. In each case, RNA was isolated and then reverse transcribed into cDNA as the sequencing template. Data came from immunoSEQ multiplex PCR; TCRdb stores just in-frame clones and leaves some out. In the table there are around 200,000 clones, roughly three fifths of which are singletons. On this clone itself: Its target is not known. This may arise from a read error, as a much more abundant clone is one base away.

The sample was CD4+ T cells sorted from blood, taken at week 4, from a patient treated with tofacitinib. J is TRBJ2-6 and V is TRBV6-5; D gene ambiguous. This TCR came from a human donor with alopecia areata. The CDR3, as DNA: TGTGCCAGCAGCTCTGGGGCCAACGTCCTGACTTTC. Translating gives CASSSGANVLTF.